This T cell receptor (beta chain) was captured by sequencing in a study of blood T cell repertoires in COVID-19. In the study overall: Material from acute and convalescent COVID-19 was sourced from the United States, Italy and Spain. Sources were T cells, B-cell-depleted T cells, or PBMCs; the material itself was cDNA or gDNA.

This CDR3 is built from 16 residues. Per germline, CDR1 MGHRA and CDR2 YSYEKL. V trimming: 4 bases; J trimming: 1 base; junction bases outside the gene matches: 7. Authors' data handling: Amplification of reference gene primers provided the estimated nucleated cell counts. The data were produced by immunoSEQ multiplex PCR, yet TCRdb's version contains in-frame clones alone and is incomplete. V and J calls and clone size are given by that table; D and trimming were obtained from the DNA. The data hold approximately 200,000 clones, with over 70% observed a single time. What was sequenced was peripheral blood. The chain joins TRBV4-1 to TRBJ2-5; the match to TRBD1 covers 9 bases. The receptor's source is a man between 60 and 70 years old with active or convalescent COVID-19. The CDR3, as DNA: TGCGCCAGCAGCCCTGGGACAGGGAGATTCCAAGAGACCCAGTACTTC. It codes for CASSPGTGRFQETQYF.